The 7 T cell receptor beta chains below come from one sample, sequenced in a study of blood T cell repertoires in COVID-19. Using immunoSEQ multiplex PCR, the repertoire was profiled, and TCRdb retains in-frame clones only, with some absent. The data show some 190,000 clones, roughly 76% seen once. The sample was peripheral blood. The source is a woman aged 50 to 60 with active or convalescent COVID-19.

The V and J genes are TRBV18 and TRBJ1-4; 9 bases agree with TRBD1. V lost 2 bases and J lost 7; bases outside the gene matches: 2. Germline loops: CDR1 KGHSH, CDR2 LQKENI. The CDR3 runs 14 residues. In nucleotides, the CDR3 is TGTGCCAGCTCACCAGGGACAGGGACTGAAAAACTGTTTTTT. Its protein product is CASSPGTGTEKLFF.

The CDR3 DNA is TGTGCCAGCAGCTTAAGGACTGGCGGAGACTCCTATAATTCACCCCTCCACTTT. Its translation: CASSLRTGGDSYNSPLHF. The chain links TRBV7-8 to TRBJ1-6; D is undetermined. The CDR3 contains 18 residues. Germline loops: CDR1 SGHVS, CDR2 FQNEAQ. V was pared by 2 bases and J by 0 bases, with 14 bases between. Full variable domain (remainder filled in from reference TRBV7-8 and TRBJ1-6): GAGVSQSPRYKVAKRGQDVALRCDPISGHVSLFWYQQALGQGPEFLTYFQNEAQLDKSGLPSDRFFAERPEGSVSTLKIQRTQQEDSAVYLCASSLRTGGDSYNSPLHFGNGTRLTVT.

This clone was detected only once. The sample holds other DNA sequences that translate to the same CDR3. J is TRBJ2-3 and V is TRBV7-2, with D uncertain. Germline assignment: CDR1 SGHTA and CDR2 FQGNSA. The CDR3 is 12 amino acids. V was clipped by 5 bases and J by 5 bases, with 8 bases between them. The CDR3, as DNA: TGTGCCAGCAGCCTATCTAGAGATACGCAGTATTTT. This sequence encodes CASSLSRDTQYF.

The chain couples TRBV20-1 to TRBJ2-3, with TRBD2 matching 10 bases. V dropped 3 bases and J dropped 6; count of bases not matched to a gene: 9. The CDR3 has 15 residues. Per germline, CDR1 DFQATT and CDR2 SNEGSKA (reference sequence). The CDR3 reads CSASYTSGAGDTQYF. CDR3 nucleotide sequence: TGCAGTGCTAGTTATACTAGCGGGGCGGGGGATACGCAGTATTTT.

The chain recombines TRBV7-9 with TRBJ2-2; D is uncertain. From germline, CDR1 is SEHNR and CDR2 FQNEAQ (reference sequence). CDR3 size: 14 residues. V lost 3 bases to trimming and J lost 2 bases, with 7 bases between them. The CDR3 region has the DNA TGTGCCAGCAGCTTGGGCAGCAACACCGGGGAGCTGTTTTTT. Its protein product is CASSLGSNTGELFF.

The chain combines TRBV3-1 (or the pseudogene TRBV3-2) with TRBJ2-3; TRBD2 agrees at 9 bases. With 9 bases clipped from V and 2 bases from J, the junction kept 12 bases outside the gene matches. In germline, CDR1 is LGHDT, CDR2 YNNKEL (reference sequence). The CDR3 is 16 amino acids. The CDR3 spells CASSRGGGSYTDTQYF. The CDR3 DNA sequence: TGTGCCAGTTCTCGCGGGGGGGGATCTTACACAGATACGCAGTATTTT.

The chain links TRBV30 to TRBJ1-1, with TRBD1 as a possible D gene (5 bases). The CDR3 runs 11 residues. V lost 2 bases and J 8 bases, leaving 9 bases between the germline ends. CDR1 is GTSNPN and CDR2 is SVGIG in the germline V gene (reference sequence). In DNA, the CDR3 is TGTGCCTGGAGTCAACAGGTGGAAGCTTTCTTT. Its translation: CAWSQQVEAFF.